The rows below give T cell receptor beta chains drawn from one sample of a study of T cells in Graves' hyperthyroidism and ophthalmopathy. TCRdb independently ran MiXCR on the multiplex PCR reads; one entry per CDR3 protein. The sample comprises about 350,000 distinct CDR3 sequences, approximately 18% of which are singletons, and less than 20% rests with the top ten. The sample consisted of blood. These TCRs come from a woman in her 40s with Graves' ophthalmopathy. Both conserved end residues are part of each CDR3. A D gene is named only where the DNA matches it firmly. Rows give clone size only sometimes, using once, few, many, or a class for an expanded clone.

size	J	V	D	CDR3	DNA
many	TRBJ1-2	TRBV19	NA	CASSIGTNRGYTF	TGTGCCAGTAGTATAGGGACAAACCGGGGCTACACCTTC
few	TRBJ2-7	TRBV3-1	NA	CASSQGIGSSYEQYF	TGTGCCAGCAGCCAAGGGATTGGGAGCTCCTACGAGCAGTACTTC
many	TRBJ2-7	TRBV5-1	NA	CASSSDPGPSYEQYF	TGCGCCAGCAGCTCGGATCCGGGACCTTCCTACGAGCAGTACTTC
many	TRBJ1-1	TRBV12-5	NA	CASGPRTAVNTEAFF	TGTGCTAGTGGTCCCAGGACAGCGGTGAACACTGAAGCTTTCTTT
many	TRBJ1-2	TRBV29-1	NA	CSVEAGAPQNGYTF	TGCAGCGTTGAGGCCGGGGCTCCCCAGAATGGCTACACCTTC
many	TRBJ1-2	TRBV20-1	TRBD1	CSAWTGGDYGYTF	TGCAGTGCTTGGACAGGGGGTGACTATGGCTACACCTTC
many	TRBJ2-2	TRBV12-3/TRBV12-4	NA	CASSLRTSWPGELFF	TGTGCCAGCAGTTTGCGAACTAGCTGGCCCGGGGAGCTGTTTTTT
NA	TRBJ2-2	TRBV5-1	NA	CASSSQGGGNTGELFF	TGCGCCAGCAGCTCTCAGGGTGGAGGCAACACCGGGGAGCTGTTTTTT
many	TRBJ2-4	TRBV7-2	NA	CASSLGMGGGLAKNIQYF	TGTGCCAGCAGCTTAGGCATGGGGGGTGGACTAGCCAAAAACATTCAGTACTTC
few	TRBJ2-5	TRBV27	NA	CASSSRASGETQYF	TGTGCCAGCAGTTCCCGGGCCTCGGGGGAGACCCAGTACTTC
many	TRBJ2-7	TRBV15	NA	CATSRDGESYEQYF	TGTGCCACCAGCAGGGACGGGGAATCCTACGAGCAGTACTTC
many	TRBJ2-5	TRBV6-2/TRBV6-3	NA	CASSYPLTQIQETQYF	TGTGCCAGCAGTTACCCACTTACCCAGATCCAAGAGACCCAGTACTTC
many	TRBJ2-7	TRBV30	NA	CAWRDYPGQSSYEQYF	TGTGCCTGGAGGGACTATCCGGGACAGAGCTCCTACGAGCAGTACTTC
many	TRBJ2-7	TRBV15	NA	CATSRQQGYEQYF	TGTGCCACCAGCAGACAACAGGGCTACGAGCAGTACTTC
many	TRBJ2-4	TRBV12-3/TRBV12-4	NA	CASSLTEEVIQYF	TGTGCCAGCAGTCTAACAGAGGAGGTGATTCAGTACTTC
once	TRBJ2-5	TRBV27	NA	CASSYKGAQTQYF	TGTGCCAGCAGTTACAAAGGGGCTCAGACCCAGTACTTC
many	TRBJ1-1	TRBV6-1	TRBD1	CASRQTPQGGSNTEAFF	TGTGCCAGCCGCCAAACCCCCCAGGGGGGATCGAACACTGAAGCTTTCTTT
NA	TRBJ2-5	TRBV12-3/TRBV12-4	NA	CASSFRGTGAGRETQYF	TGTGCCAGCAGTTTCCGTGGGACGGGAGCTGGTCGAGAGACCCAGTACTTC
NA	TRBJ2-7	TRBV6-1	NA	CASSGSPGQYYEQYF	TGTGCCAGCAGTGGCAGCCCCGGACAGTACTACGAGCAGTACTTC
many	TRBJ1-1	TRBV20-1	NA	CSAPEVGMNTEAFF	TGCAGTGCGCCCGAAGTCGGGATGAACACTGAAGCTTTCTTT
many	TRBJ2-5	TRBV5-8	NA	CASALFGSQGETQYF	TGTGCCAGCGCCCTCTTCGGGAGCCAGGGGGAGACCCAGTACTTC
few	TRBJ2-7	TRBV4-1	NA	CASSQGTAGTYEQYF	TGCGCCAGCAGCCAAGGGACAGCGGGGACCTACGAGCAGTACTTC
many	TRBJ2-7	TRBV7-8	NA	CASSSGLTYEQYF	TGTGCCAGCAGCTCTGGACTAACCTACGAGCAGTACTTC
NA	TRBJ1-2	TRBV6-2/TRBV6-3	NA	CASSYSGREDNYGYTF	TGTGCCAGCAGTTACTCTGGCAGGGAGGACAACTATGGCTACACCTTC
NA	TRBJ2-7	TRBV11-2	TRBD2	CASSLEFTGGEQYF	TGTGCCAGCAGCTTAGAGTTTACGGGAGGCGAGCAGTACTTC
many	TRBJ2-7	TRBV27	TRBD2	CASRPGTSGSFSYEQYF	TGTGCCAGCAGGCCCGGGACTAGCGGGAGCTTTTCCTACGAGCAGTACTTC
once	TRBJ1-1	TRBV6-2/TRBV6-3	NA	CASSYGSGPTEAFF	TGTGCCAGCAGTTACGGGTCAGGGCCAACTGAAGCTTTCTTT
NA	TRBJ2-7	TRBV5-1	NA	CASSLDGGGAAAYEQYF	TGCGCCAGCAGCTTGGACGGTGGTGGGGCAGCGGCCTACGAGCAGTACTTC